These 20 T cell receptor beta chains share one sample of origin, sequenced in a study of cytomegalovirus exposure and HLA in healthy donors (dated by TCRdb to 2017 to 2019). Library construction relied on the immunoSEQ multiplex PCR assay. A mixture of 60 forward primers for TCR Vbeta segments and 13 reverse primers for TCR Jbeta segments was used in the multiplex PCR. This immuneACCESS table, as held by TCRdb, lists in-frame sequences with V and J called but not all clones. Of the missing ones, under half trace to an unresolved V gene in checked studies; the others have no known cause. The table for this sample lists around 150,000 clones; about 87% of them were counted only once. 4.5% to 6.5% of the sample goes to the ten largest clones. Sequences were obtained from PBMCs. These receptors came from a woman aged 30 to 39 in good health and CMV-seronegative.

The chain couples TRBV2 to TRBJ2-7; 13 bases map to TRBD2. The CDR3 totals 15 residues. From germline, CDR1 is SNHLY and CDR2 FYNNEI. The J segment lost 2 bases and the V segment lost 6 bases, leaving 4 bases of the junction unmatched. The CDR3 coding sequence is TGTGCCAGCAGCCCCGGACTAGCGGGAGCCTACGAGCAGTACTTC. The encoded protein is CASSPGLAGAYEQYF.

The rearrangement joins TRBV7-9 to TRBJ1-4, with 7 positions matching TRBD1. The CDR3 is 15 residues long. CDR1 and CDR2 (germline): SEHNR, FQNEAQ (reference sequence). With 5 bases clipped from V and 6 bases from J, the junction kept 9 bases outside the gene matches. CDR3 nucleotide sequence: TGTGCCAGCAGCCGCGGACAGGAATCACATGAAAAACTGTTTTTT. Translated: CASSRGQESHEKLFF.

This clone has a handful of counts. This sequence joins TRBV6-6 and TRBJ1-4, with 8 bases matching TRBD1. The length of the CDR3 is 14 residues. Germline trimming cut 6 bases from V and 8 bases from J; bases unmatched to any gene: 8. CDR1 is MNHNY and CDR2 is SVGAGI in the germline V gene (reference sequence). This CDR3 reads CASSHRGGVEKLFF. CDR3 nucleotides: TGTGCCAGCAGCCACAGGGGGGGCGTCGAAAAACTGTTTTTT.

The CDR3: CASSWDRSAYEQYF. Here the CDR3 DNA reads TGTGCCAGCAGTTGGGACAGGTCAGCCTACGAGCAGTACTTC. The chain has TRBV28 and TRBJ2-7; 8 nucleotides match TRBD1. Trimming cost V 4 bases and J 2 bases; bases outside gene matches: 4. Germline CDR1 and CDR2: MDHEN and SYDVKM. The CDR3 is 14 amino acids.

The rearrangement joins TRBV7-2 to TRBJ1-3; unclear D gene. Germline-derived CDR1 and CDR2 are SGHTA and FQGNSA. The CDR3 totals 13 residues. Trimming removed 3 bases at V and 8 bases at J, with 11 bases between. Here the CDR3 reads CASSLTYRDTIYF. The CDR3 DNA is TGTGCCAGCAGCTTGACCTATCGGGACACCATATATTTT.

V is TRBV28 and J is TRBJ2-1, with 8 positions matching TRBD1. The germline V gene encodes CDR1 MDHEN and CDR2 SYDVKM. CDR3 length equals 15 residues. After removal of 0 bases from V and 6 bases from J, the junction contained 4 bases not matched to a gene. The CDR3 here is CASSLWQGAPNEQFF. The DNA of the CDR3 is TGTGCCAGCAGTTTATGGCAGGGGGCGCCCAATGAGCAGTTCTTC. Using reference TRBV28 and TRBJ2-1 for the parts outside the CDR3, the full variable domain is DVKVTQSSRYLVKRTGEKVFLECVQDMDHENMFWYRQDPGLGLRLIYFSYDVKMKEKGDIPEGYSVSREKKERFSLILESASTNQTSMYLCASSLWQGAPNEQFFGPGTRLTVL.

J is TRBJ2-7 and V is TRBV19; weak D call: TRBD1 (6 bases). Germline CDR1 reads LNHDA; CDR2 reads SQIVND (reference sequence). This CDR3 is 14 amino acids long. The V end lost 3 bases, the J end lost 0 bases, and 9 bases lay between the germline ends. CDR3 region: CASSMDSYSYEQYF. Here the CDR3 DNA reads TGTGCCAGTAGTATGGACAGTTACTCCTACGAGCAGTACTTC.

This chain joins TRBV19 and TRBJ2-1, with 8 positions matching TRBD2. The germline V gene has CDR1 LNHDA and CDR2 SQIVND (reference sequence). With V trimmed by 6 bases and J by 8 bases, 6 bases remained unmatched. The CDR3 consists of 13 residues. The DNA of the CDR3 is TGTGCCAGTAGCCTAACTAGCGGCGATGAGCAGTTCTTC. This codes for CASSLTSGDEQFF. Combining the CDR3 with reference TRBV19 and TRBJ2-1 gives the whole variable domain DGGITQSPKYLFRKEGQNVTLSCEQNLNHDAMYWYRQDPGQGLRLIYYSQIVNDFQKGDIAEGYSVSREKKESFPLTVTSAQKNPTAFYLCASSLTSGDEQFFGPGTRLTVL.

The chain carries TRBV28 and TRBJ2-2, with D maybe TRBD2 (5 bases). The CDR3 runs to 15 residues. Germline V CDR1 and CDR2: MDHEN, SYDVKM. V lost 6 bases and J lost 3, with 14 bases in between. The CDR3 sequence is CASSNGLGDTGELFF. The CDR3 region has the DNA TGTGCCAGCAGCAACGGACTTGGAGACACCGGGGAGCTGTTTTTT.

This clone was counted only a few times. The V and J genes are TRBV28 and TRBJ2-7; possibly TRBD2 for D (5 bases). CDR1 is MDHEN, CDR2 SYDVKM, per germline. V was cut by 3 bases and J by 0 bases, with 6 bases left in between. The CDR3 has 13 amino acids. The CDR3 loop is CASSFGLSYEQYF. As DNA, the CDR3 is TGTGCCAGCAGTTTCGGACTCTCCTACGAGCAGTACTTC.

The chain couples TRBV4-1 to TRBJ1-4, with D unresolved. V was shortened by 1 base and J by 5 bases, with 14 bases between the two germline ends. Germline loops: CDR1 MGHRA, CDR2 YSYEKL. This CDR3 has 16 amino acids. In DNA, the CDR3 is TGCGCCAGCAGCCAAGTCGGGCAGAGACTAAATGAAAAACTGTTTTTT. Its protein product is CASSQVGQRLNEKLFF.

This clone was seen just once. The V and J genes are TRBV7-2 and TRBJ2-7; 9 bases fit TRBD1. The CDR3 is made up of 15 amino acids. The germline V gene has CDR1 SGHTA and CDR2 FQGNSA. V was pared by 0 bases and J by 0 bases, with 0 bases of the junction left unmatched. CDR3 amino acids: CASSLAGQGSYEQYF. The CDR3 DNA reads as TGTGCCAGCAGCTTAGCGGGACAGGGCTCCTACGAGCAGTACTTC. Filled out from reference TRBV7-2 and TRBJ2-7, the complete variable domain reads GAGVSQSPSNKVTEKGKDVELRCDPISGHTALYWYRQSLGQGLEFLIYFQGNSAPDKSGLPSDRFSAERTGGSVSTLTIQRTQQEDSAVYLCASSLAGQGSYEQYFGPGTRLTVT.

The chain couples TRBV9 to TRBJ2-1; 10 positions match TRBD2. J gave up 9 bases and V 0 bases, and 12 bases lay outside the gene matches. This CDR3 has 17 residues. Germline-derived CDR1 and CDR2 are SGDLS and YYNGEE. The CDR3 DNA sequence: TGTGCCAGCAGCGTAGTATCCAGCGGGGGGGGGCCCATTGAGCAGTTCTTC. This translates into CASSVVSSGGGPIEQFF.

The chain joins TRBV28 to TRBJ2-5, with a possible D match to TRBD1 (6 bases). CDR1 and CDR2 (germline): MDHEN, SYDVKM. With 3 bases removed from V and 5 bases from J, the gap between germline ends came to 10 bases. The CDR3 contains 13 residues. Written as DNA, the CDR3 is TGTGCCAGCAGTTTCAGGGGTGTGGAGACCCAGTACTTC. This gives the protein CASSFRGVETQYF.

The V call is TRBV7-2, the J call TRBJ1-2; D is unresolved. The length of the CDR3 is 14 residues. Trimming stripped 3 bases from V and 1 base from J, with 9 bases between. Looked up from germline, CDR1 is SGHTA and CDR2 is FQGNSA. In DNA form, the CDR3 reads TGTGCCAGCAGCTTTTTCAGGATTAACTATGGCTACACCTTC. This codes for CASSFFRINYGYTF.

This chain joins TRBV6-5 and TRBJ1-5; 7 nucleotides align to TRBD1. CDR1 and CDR2 (germline): MNHEY, SVGAGI. The J segment lost 5 bases and the V segment lost 6 bases, leaving 4 bases of the junction unmatched. The CDR3 has 13 residues. The DNA of the CDR3 is TGTGCCAGCAGCGACAGGGTTCATCAGCCCCAGCATTTT. Its protein is CASSDRVHQPQHF.

About this clone: The same CDR3 is also encoded by other DNA sequences in this sample. The chain is built from TRBV4-3 and TRBJ1-1, with D perhaps TRBD1 (5 bases). CDR3 length equals 14 residues. Germline CDR1 LGHNA, CDR2 YSLEER. The germline V and J ends were trimmed by 4 bases and 1 base, with 10 bases remaining between them. The CDR3 bases are TGCGCCAGCAGCCTCACCGACAGGAACACTGAAGCTTTCTTT. Protein: CASSLTDRNTEAFF.

Worth noting for this clone: In the same sample, other DNA sequences code for this CDR3. V is TRBV7-2 and J is TRBJ1-4; tentatively, D is TRBD1 (6 bases). Per the germline V gene, CDR1 is SGHTA and CDR2 is FQGNSA. The V gene lost 2 bases and the J gene lost 4 bases, with 11 bases spanning the gap. The CDR3 has 15 residues. The DNA of the CDR3 is TGTGCCAGCAGCTTACAGGGGTCCCATAATGAAAAACTGTTTTTT. Translation gives CASSLQGSHNEKLFF.

The gene calls are TRBV2 and TRBJ2-7; 8 nucleotides match TRBD2. V was pared by 4 bases and J by 5 bases, with 7 bases of the junction left unmatched. The CDR3 spans 14 residues. CDR1 SNHLY and CDR2 FYNNEI come from the germline V gene. CDR3 sequence: CASSGTGGDNEQYF. For the CDR3, the DNA is TGTGCCAGCAGTGGGACCGGGGGGGACAACGAGCAGTACTTC.

This clone was observed once. The chain joins TRBV28 to TRBJ2-5; D may be TRBD2 (6 bases). Per germline, CDR1 MDHEN and CDR2 SYDVKM. V dropped 8 bases and J dropped 4 bases, with 17 bases sitting between them. This CDR3 region has 14 residues. The CDR3, as DNA: TGTGCCAGCGGTGGGACTTGGATGGGAGAGACCCAGTACTTC. Amino acid sequence: CASGGTWMGETQYF.